The 10 T cell receptor beta chains below all came from one sample that was sequenced in a study of blood T cell repertoires in COVID-19. Data came from immunoSEQ multiplex PCR; TCRdb stores just in-frame clones and leaves some out. The sample records around 270,000 clones, 70% to 90% being singletons. The sequenced sample was peripheral blood. These receptors were obtained from a human donor with COVID-19, enrolled during active disease. The donor label of this sample is uncertain.

V usage is TRBV5-1 and J usage is TRBJ2-4; D possibly corresponds to TRBD1 (5 bases). The CDR3 length is 16 residues. The V end lost 4 bases, the J end lost 1 base, and 15 bases lay between the germline ends. Germline V gives CDR1 SGHRS, CDR2 YFSETQ. The CDR3 here is CASSDGPGMAKNIQYF. Here the CDR3 DNA reads TGCGCCAGCAGCGACGGACCAGGGATGGCCAAAAACATTCAGTACTTC.

The gene calls are TRBV29-1 and TRBJ1-1; D uncertain. Trimming cost V 3 bases and J 0 bases, with 8 bases left between them. Germline V CDR1 and CDR2: SQVTM, ANQGSEA. This CDR3 is 13 amino acids long. CDR3 region: CSVEVALNTEAFF. The CDR3 DNA follows: TGCAGCGTTGAGGTGGCTTTGAACACTGAAGCTTTCTTT.

The V and J genes are TRBV5-1 and TRBJ2-7, with D possibly being TRBD1 (5 bases). The germline CDR1 and CDR2 sequences are SGHRS and YFSETQ. Trimming took off 0 bases at V and 0 bases at J, with 13 bases between the two ends. The CDR3 runs to 16 residues. CDR3 in DNA: TGCGCCAGCAGCTTGGGACAGAGACCTAGCTCCTACGAGCAGTACTTC. Amino acid sequence: CASSLGQRPSSYEQYF.

This rearrangement joins TRBV2 to TRBJ2-3, with 11 bases aligning to TRBD2. This CDR3 has 15 residues. The V gene end was trimmed by 4 bases and the J gene end by 3 bases; junction bases not matched to a gene: 3. From germline, CDR1 is SNHLY and CDR2 FYNNEI. The CDR3: CASSGRTSGTDTQYF. The CDR3 nucleotides are TGTGCCAGCAGTGGAAGGACTAGCGGGACAGATACGCAGTATTTT. Using reference TRBV2 and TRBJ2-3 for the parts outside the CDR3, the full variable domain is EPEVTQTPSHQVTQMGQEVILRCVPISNHLYFYWYRQILGQKVEFLVSFYNNEISEKSEIFDDQFSVERPDGSNFTLKIRSTKLEDSAMYFCASSGRTSGTDTQYFGPGTRLTVL.

This clone was recorded only once. The chain couples TRBV29-1 to TRBJ1-4; 10 bases line up with TRBD1. The CDR3 sequence is 14 residues long. V dropped 6 bases and J dropped 0; count of bases not matched to a gene: 1. Germline V gene sequence: CDR1 SQVTM, CDR2 ANQGSEA. The CDR3 coding sequence is TGCAGCGTCGGGACAGGGGCAACTAATGAAAAACTGTTTTTT. It specifies CSVGTGATNEKLFF.

The gene calls are TRBV5-1 and TRBJ1-2, with D unresolved. The CDR3 is made up of 13 amino acids. The V end lost 0 bases, the J end lost 5 bases, and 8 bases lay between the germline ends. Germline-derived CDR1 and CDR2 are SGHRS and YFSETQ. In nucleotides, the CDR3 is TGCGCCAGCAGCTTGGCACTATATTATGGCTACACCTTC. This sequence encodes CASSLALYYGYTF.

This clone has a handful of counts. The chain couples TRBV29-1 to TRBJ2-3; 11 bases agree with TRBD2. This CDR3 is built from 15 residues. V was pared by 4 bases and J by 2 bases, with 5 bases of the junction left unmatched. The germline CDR1 and CDR2 sequences are SQVTM and ANQGSEA. For the CDR3, the DNA is TGCAGCGTTGGTGGGACTAGCGGAAACACAGATACGCAGTATTTT. As protein: CSVGGTSGNTDTQYF.

This clone has a handful of counts. The chain uses TRBV5-1 and TRBJ1-6; tentative D call: TRBD1 (5 bases). V was trimmed by 5 bases and J by 2 bases, leaving 17 bases between them. From germline, CDR1 is SGHRS and CDR2 YFSETQ. The CDR3 totals 17 residues. In nucleotides, the CDR3 is TGCGCCAGCAGGTCCTCGCAGGGCACCACCTATAATTCACCCCTCCACTTT. This gives the protein CASRSSQGTTYNSPLHF.

The genes are TRBV6-5 and TRBJ1-1, with a possible D match to TRBD1 (6 bases). V gave up 7 bases and J gave up 5 bases, with 17 bases separating them. CDR1 and CDR2 (germline): MNHEY, SVGAGI. This CDR3 has 14 residues. CDR3 DNA sequence: TGTGCCAGCAACTACCAGGGGCTGGGGACTGAAGCTTTCTTT. As protein: CASNYQGLGTEAFF.

The chain has TRBV5-4 and TRBJ2-2; D ambiguous. CDR3 size: 12 residues. Germline CDR1 and CDR2: SGHNT and YYREEE (reference sequence). Trimming took 5 bases from V and 6 from J, leaving 8 bases between them. The CDR3 loop is CASRTTPGELFF. CDR3 nucleotides: TGTGCCAGCAGGACAACGCCCGGGGAGCTGTTTTTT. The full variable domain, rest sourced from reference TRBV5-4 and TRBJ2-2, is ETGVTQSPTHLIKTRGQQVTLRCSSQSGHNTVSWYQQALGQGPQFIFQYYREEENGRGNFPPRFSGLQFPNYSSELNVNALELDDSALYLCASRTTPGELFFGEGSRLTVL.